This record concerns one T cell receptor beta chain sequence. These data come from a study of shared clonotypes between healthy human individuals. The CDR3 totals 14 residues. Trimming pared 0 bases from V and 4 bases from J, leaving 8 bases between. Germline lookup yields CDR1 KGHSH and CDR2 LQKENI. Libraries were prepared by immunoSEQ multiplex PCR; TCRdb keeps only in-frame clonotypes and omits some of them. The sample lists some 580,000 clones; approximately 97% were seen once. The rearrangement uses TRBV18 and TRBJ2-3; D is undetermined. This receptor was obtained from a woman aged 25 to 39 in good health. The sample taken for sequencing was naive CD4+ T cells sorted from blood. Subset here: CD45RA+ positively selected. The chain's CDR3 is CASSPPAAPDTQYF. The CDR3, as DNA: TGTGCCAGCTCACCACCTGCGGCCCCAGATACGCAGTATTTT.